Included here is one TCR beta chain sequence, with context. Its antigen is as yet unknown. After removal of 4 bases from V and 2 bases from J, the junction contained 12 bases not matched to a gene. The CDR3 covers 17 residues. Germline V CDR1 and CDR2: SNHLY, FYNNEI. The source of the sample is a study of cytomegalovirus exposure and HLA in healthy donors. Method: immunoSEQ multiplex PCR; TCRdb's copy keeps in-frame clones and lacks some. Of around 190,000 clones in the sample, roughly 82% were seen once. Broader study findings: Within the roughly 120 validation repertoires, first-cohort TCR clusters tended to co-occur, according to a later analysis.

This TCR derives from a young woman in good health and CMV-seronegative. The genes are TRBV2 and TRBJ2-3; TRBD2 matches at 7 bases. The specimen sequenced was PBMCs. CDR3: CASSGSPGGRATDTQYF. CDR3 DNA: TGTGCCAGCAGTGGCTCCCCCGGGGGGAGGGCCACAGATACGCAGTATTTT.